Below, 7 T cell receptor beta chains from the same sample are listed, as sequenced in a study of T cells after somatic rescue of genetic block. Clones were sequenced by immunoSEQ multiplex PCR, and TCRdb holds only the in-frame ones, with some missing. The data hold 100,000 to 120,000 clones, with approximately 90% observed a single time. Material: peripheral blood mononuclear cells (PBMCs). These receptors were obtained from a woman in her late teens or twenties.

V is TRBV5-6 and J is TRBJ1-5, with 9 bases matching TRBD1. V gave up 0 bases and J gave up 7 bases; unmatched junction bases: 5. Germline-derived CDR1 and CDR2 are SGHDT and YYEEEE. This CDR3 is built from 15 residues. CDR3 sequence reads: CASSLGGTGIQPQHF. CDR3 DNA sequence: TGTGCCAGCAGCTTGGGCGGGACAGGGATCCAGCCCCAGCATTTT.

The J gene is TRBJ1-3, the V gene TRBV4-3; D not resolved. Trimming cost V 1 base and J 4 bases, with 5 bases left between them. Germline CDR1 and CDR2: LGHNA and YSLEER. This CDR3 has 13 amino acids. Here the CDR3 DNA reads TGCGCCAGCAGCCAAGTGAGAGGAAACACCATATATTTT. This sequence encodes CASSQVRGNTIYF.

The J gene is TRBJ1-2, the V gene TRBV6-5, with TRBD1 matching 11 bases. Trimming removed 6 bases from V and 3 bases from J; junction bases left unmatched: 6. The length of the CDR3 is 15 residues. CDR1 and CDR2 from the germline V gene are MNHEY and SVGAGI. The CDR3 nucleotides read TGTGCCAGCAGATCGCCGGGACAGGGGGACTATGGCTACACCTTC. It encodes CASRSPGQGDYGYTF.

The chain is built from TRBV18 and TRBJ2-7; D possibly matches TRBD1 or TRBD2 (5 bases each). CDR3 size: 16 residues. Germline V gene sequence: CDR1 KGHSH, CDR2 LQKENI. Trimming took off 2 bases at V and 0 bases at J, with 14 bases between the two ends. Written as DNA, the CDR3 is TGTGCCAGCTCACCAAAAGGGACGGCAACCTCCTACGAGCAGTACTTC. Amino acids: CASSPKGTATSYEQYF. Supplemented by reference TRBV18 and TRBJ2-7, the full variable domain reads NAGVMQNPRHLVRRRGQEARLRCSPMKGHSHVYWYRQLPEEGLKFMVYLQKENIIDESGMPKERFSAEFPKEGPSILRIQQVVRGDSAAYFCASSPKGTATSYEQYFGPGTRLTVT.

This chain joins TRBV6-5 and TRBJ2-7, with D perhaps TRBD2 (7 bases). The CDR3 sequence is 15 residues long. Germline V gene data show CDR1 as MNHEY and CDR2 as SVGAGI. Trimming took 0 bases from V and 4 from J, leaving 13 bases between them. The CDR3 coding sequence is TGTGCCAGCAGTTACTCGGGGGGAGGGGGTTACGAGCAGTACTTC. Its translation: CASSYSGGGGYEQYF.

V is TRBV28 and J is TRBJ1-5; D remains ambiguous. The CDR3 has 12 amino acids. With 8 bases removed from V and 6 bases from J, the gap between germline ends came to 11 bases. Germline CDR1 is MDHEN and CDR2 is SYDVKM. Here the CDR3 DNA reads TGTGCCAGCCTTGGTCCTAGTCAGCCCCAGCATTTT. Its protein is CASLGPSQPQHF.

This rearrangement joins TRBV7-8 to TRBJ2-3, with 9 bases aligning to TRBD1. The CDR3 sequence is 15 residues long. Germline CDR1 SGHVS, CDR2 FQNEAQ. The J segment lost 4 bases and the V segment lost 4 bases, leaving 6 bases of the junction unmatched. In DNA form, the CDR3 reads TGTGCCAGCAGCTCCCCGGGACAGGGTGCAGATACGCAGTATTTT. Translated: CASSSPGQGADTQYF.